These T cell receptor beta chains were read from a single sample in a study of beta chain features in type 1 diabetes. Only in-frame clones appear in the TCRdb table, and some are missing; sequencing was by immunoSEQ multiplex PCR. The profile shows 150,000 to 200,000 clones, 8.5% to 10% of them singletons. The sequencing sample was made of central memory CD4+ T cells from blood. These receptors originate from a woman aged 30 to 39 with type 1 diabetes. The CDR3 runs from the conserved cysteine through the conserved F or W. The order of the fields is D gene, V gene, J gene, clone size, CDR3 DNA, CDR3 protein. A D gene is named only where the DNA matches it firmly. Rows give clone size only sometimes, using once, few, many, or a class for an expanded clone.

d_call: .
v_call: TRBV6-5
j_call: TRBJ2-7
clone_size: .
cdr3_nt: TGTGCCAGCAGCAGGGGTGGGGAGCAGTACTTC
cdr3_aa: CASSRGGEQYF

d_call: TRBD2
v_call: TRBV28
j_call: TRBJ2-5
clone_size: few
cdr3_nt: TGTGCCAGCATTACTAGCGGTCAAGAGACCCAGTACTTC
cdr3_aa: CASITSGQETQYF

d_call: .
v_call: TRBV19
j_call: TRBJ2-1
clone_size: .
cdr3_nt: TGTGCCAGTAGTCTTGCGGTCGAGAATGAGCAGTTCTTC
cdr3_aa: CASSLAVENEQFF

d_call: .
v_call: TRBV4-1
j_call: TRBJ2-7
clone_size: many
cdr3_nt: TGCGCCAGCAGCCCGAAGGCGCGGGGAGGAGAAGAGCAGTACTTC
cdr3_aa: CASSPKARGGEEQYF

d_call: TRBD1
v_call: TRBV4-1
j_call: TRBJ2-7
clone_size: few
cdr3_nt: TGCGCCAGCAGCCACGGGACAGGGGGGGAGCAGTACTTC
cdr3_aa: CASSHGTGGEQYF

d_call: .
v_call: TRBV5-4
j_call: TRBJ1-2
clone_size: .
cdr3_nt: TGTGCCAGCAGCTTGGGGGCTTCCAAGTCTAACTATGGCTACACCTTC
cdr3_aa: CASSLGASKSNYGYTF

d_call: .
v_call: TRBV2
j_call: TRBJ1-5
clone_size: few
cdr3_nt: TGTGCCAGCAGCCTAGACTACAGGGCTAATCAGCCCCAGCATTTT
cdr3_aa: CASSLDYRANQPQHF

d_call: .
v_call: TRBV7-8
j_call: TRBJ1-5
clone_size: .
cdr3_nt: TGTGCCAGCAGCTTAGATGCAGGGACTTATAGCAATCAGCCCCAGCATTTT
cdr3_aa: CASSLDAGTYSNQPQHF

d_call: .
v_call: TRBV7-2
j_call: TRBJ2-7
clone_size: .
cdr3_nt: TGTGCCAGCAGCTTAGTTGGGCAGAAGCAGTACTTC
cdr3_aa: CASSLVGQKQYF

d_call: .
v_call: TRBV6-1
j_call: TRBJ2-7
clone_size: few
cdr3_nt: TGTGCCAGCAGTGAAATCTCGGGAGTTTACGAGCAGTACTTC
cdr3_aa: CASSEISGVYEQYF

d_call: TRBD1
v_call: TRBV2
j_call: TRBJ2-6
clone_size: .
cdr3_nt: TGTGCCAGCAGCGACAGACAGGGCTCTGGGGCCAACGTCCTGACTTTC
cdr3_aa: CASSDRQGSGANVLTF

d_call: TRBD1
v_call: TRBV30
j_call: TRBJ2-3
clone_size: few
cdr3_nt: TGTGCCTGGAGAGGGGGCAGGGTGGGCACGGATACGCAGTATTTT
cdr3_aa: CAWRGGRVGTDTQYF

d_call: TRBD1
v_call: TRBV11-2
j_call: TRBJ1-4
clone_size: .
cdr3_nt: TGTGCCAGCAGCCACGGACAGGGGGCCGAAAAACTGTTTTTT
cdr3_aa: CASSHGQGAEKLFF

d_call: .
v_call: TRBV29-1
j_call: TRBJ1-1
clone_size: .
cdr3_nt: TGCAGCGTGAGGGCGGGGGCACGGGACACTGAAGCTTTCTTT
cdr3_aa: CSVRAGARDTEAFF

d_call: TRBD1
v_call: TRBV5-4
j_call: TRBJ2-5
clone_size: few
cdr3_nt: TGTGCCAGCAGCTTAAAAGCAGGGGGACCAGAGACCCAGTACTTC
cdr3_aa: CASSLKAGGPETQYF

d_call: .
v_call: TRBV7-9
j_call: TRBJ2-5
clone_size: .
cdr3_nt: TGTGCCAGCAGCTTGGGGCTTGGGGAGACCCAGTACTTC
cdr3_aa: CASSLGLGETQYF

d_call: .
v_call: TRBV19
j_call: TRBJ1-2
clone_size: few
cdr3_nt: TGTGCCAGTAGTCGAACGACATCGGCTAACTATGGCTACACCTTC
cdr3_aa: CASSRTTSANYGYTF

d_call: .
v_call: TRBV19
j_call: TRBJ2-5
clone_size: few
cdr3_nt: TGTGCCACCGAAGGAGACCAGAGGGAGACCCAGTACTTC
cdr3_aa: CATEGDQRETQYF

d_call: .
v_call: TRBV28
j_call: TRBJ2-1
clone_size: few
cdr3_nt: TGTGCCAGCGCCAATCGGGTGAATGAGCAGTTCTTC
cdr3_aa: CASANRVNEQFF

d_call: .
v_call: TRBV6-6
j_call: TRBJ2-5
clone_size: few
cdr3_nt: TGTGCCAGCAGTTCGGCGGGCGGAGAGACCCAGTACTTC
cdr3_aa: CASSSAGGETQYF

d_call: TRBD1
v_call: TRBV4-1
j_call: TRBJ1-5
clone_size: few
cdr3_nt: TGCGCCAGCAGCCACCCGACAGGGGGTCGGAATCAGCCCCAGCATTTT
cdr3_aa: CASSHPTGGRNQPQHF

d_call: TRBD1
v_call: TRBV7-9
j_call: TRBJ1-2
clone_size: .
cdr3_nt: TGTGCCAGCAGCCAAACAGGGGGCTTTGGCTACACCTTC
cdr3_aa: CASSQTGGFGYTF

d_call: TRBD1
v_call: TRBV18
j_call: TRBJ2-1
clone_size: .
cdr3_nt: TGTGCCAGCTCACCATGGACAGGCCGAGATTCCTACAATGAGCAGTTCTTC
cdr3_aa: CASSPWTGRDSYNEQFF

d_call: TRBD2
v_call: TRBV5-8
j_call: TRBJ2-3
clone_size: few
cdr3_nt: TGTGCCAGCAGCCCGCAATGGGACTACACAGATACGCAGTATTTT
cdr3_aa: CASSPQWDYTDTQYF

d_call: .
v_call: TRBV30
j_call: TRBJ2-5
clone_size: many
cdr3_nt: TGTGCCTGGAGTGCCGGCGGGACCCAGTACTTC
cdr3_aa: CAWSAGGTQYF

d_call: TRBD1
v_call: TRBV30
j_call: TRBJ1-2
clone_size: few
cdr3_nt: TGTGCCTGGAGTGGGACAGGGGGAAGCTATGGCTACACCTTC
cdr3_aa: CAWSGTGGSYGYTF

d_call: .
v_call: TRBV29-1
j_call: TRBJ2-3
clone_size: few
cdr3_nt: TGCAGCGTTGAAGCGGGGGCGGGAGACGCAGATACGCAGTATTTT
cdr3_aa: CSVEAGAGDADTQYF

d_call: TRBD2
v_call: TRBV10-3
j_call: TRBJ2-1
clone_size: few
cdr3_nt: TGTGCCATCAGCCGCCTTACCGGGACTACGACTAATGAGCAGTTCTTC
cdr3_aa: CAISRLTGTTTNEQFF

d_call: .
v_call: TRBV11-2
j_call: TRBJ2-7
clone_size: .
cdr3_nt: TGTGCCAGCAGCTTTCAATCGGGGTACGAGCAGTACTTC
cdr3_aa: CASSFQSGYEQYF

d_call: TRBD2
v_call: TRBV9
j_call: TRBJ2-1
clone_size: few
cdr3_nt: TGTGCCAGCAGCGTGTGGGGTAGCGGGAGTATGTACAATGAGCAGTTCTTC
cdr3_aa: CASSVWGSGSMYNEQFF

d_call: TRBD2
v_call: TRBV27
j_call: TRBJ2-3
clone_size: .
cdr3_nt: TGTGCCAGCAGTATCCAGCGGGGCCTCACAGATACGCAGTATTTT
cdr3_aa: CASSIQRGLTDTQYF

d_call: TRBD1
v_call: TRBV6-5
j_call: TRBJ2-1
clone_size: .
cdr3_nt: TGTGCCAGCAGTTACGGACAGGGGGCATACAATGAGCAGTTCTTC
cdr3_aa: CASSYGQGAYNEQFF

d_call: TRBD1
v_call: TRBV2
j_call: TRBJ1-5
clone_size: .
cdr3_nt: TGTGCCAGCAGTTACCCAGAGGGGGCAAAGAGGCAGCCCCAGCATTTT
cdr3_aa: CASSYPEGAKRQPQHF

d_call: .
v_call: TRBV13
j_call: TRBJ2-7
clone_size: few
cdr3_nt: TGTGCCAGCAGCTTCGGACATCCCTACGAGCAGTACTTC
cdr3_aa: CASSFGHPYEQYF

d_call: TRBD2
v_call: TRBV5-1
j_call: TRBJ2-3
clone_size: few
cdr3_nt: TGCGCCAGCTGTGCTAGCGGGGACCACACAGATACGCAGTATTTT
cdr3_aa: CASCASGDHTDTQYF

d_call: .
v_call: TRBV27
j_call: TRBJ2-6
clone_size: few
cdr3_nt: TGTGCCAGCAGTTTATCGAGGCAGGGTAGCTCTGGGGCCAACGTCCTGACTTTC
cdr3_aa: CASSLSRQGSSGANVLTF

d_call: TRBD1
v_call: TRBV2
j_call: TRBJ2-7
clone_size: .
cdr3_nt: TGTGCCAGCACGGTGAGGACAGGTGACTACGAGCAGTACTTC
cdr3_aa: CASTVRTGDYEQYF

d_call: TRBD1
v_call: TRBV30
j_call: TRBJ2-1
clone_size: few
cdr3_nt: TGTGCCTGGAACCGGGACAGGGGGCATGGTGAGCAGTTCTTC
cdr3_aa: CAWNRDRGHGEQFF

d_call: .
v_call: TRBV10-3
j_call: TRBJ2-3
clone_size: few
cdr3_nt: TGTGCCATCAGTGGTTTAGCGGAGGTGGGCACAGATACGCAGTATTTT
cdr3_aa: CAISGLAEVGTDTQYF

d_call: TRBD1
v_call: TRBV12-5
j_call: TRBJ1-5
clone_size: .
cdr3_nt: TGTGCTAGTGGACAGGGGGAAAATCAGCCCCAGCATTTT
cdr3_aa: CASGQGENQPQHF

d_call: .
v_call: TRBV30
j_call: TRBJ1-1
clone_size: .
cdr3_nt: TGTGCCTGGAGCACCAGGGGTATGATGAACACTGAAGCTTTCTTT
cdr3_aa: CAWSTRGMMNTEAFF

d_call: .
v_call: TRBV30
j_call: TRBJ2-2
clone_size: few
cdr3_nt: TGTGCCTGGAAACTCCGCGGAGCGAACACCGGGGAGCTGTTTTTT
cdr3_aa: CAWKLRGANTGELFF

d_call: .
v_call: TRBV29-1
j_call: TRBJ2-4
clone_size: few
cdr3_nt: TGCAGCGTGCGTACCCTGTCGGGTGGCATTCAGTACTTC
cdr3_aa: CSVRTLSGGIQYF

d_call: .
v_call: TRBV7-9
j_call: TRBJ2-1
clone_size: few
cdr3_nt: TGTGCCAGCAGCTTTAGGGCCGGGAGCTTCAATGAGCAGTTCTTC
cdr3_aa: CASSFRAGSFNEQFF

d_call: .
v_call: TRBV30
j_call: TRBJ2-5
clone_size: .
cdr3_nt: TGTGCCAGCAGCTTGTGGCGGCAAGAGACCCAGTACTTC
cdr3_aa: CASSLWRQETQYF

d_call: TRBD1
v_call: TRBV7-9
j_call: TRBJ1-2
clone_size: few
cdr3_nt: TGTGCCAGCAGCCCCGGGACAGGGGGCATACACTATGGCTACACCTTC
cdr3_aa: CASSPGTGGIHYGYTF

d_call: TRBD1
v_call: TRBV5-1
j_call: TRBJ1-1
clone_size: .
cdr3_nt: TGCGCCAGCAGCTTGCGGGACAGGGACACTGAAGCTTTCTTT
cdr3_aa: CASSLRDRDTEAFF

d_call: .
v_call: TRBV30
j_call: TRBJ1-3
clone_size: .
cdr3_nt: TGTGCCTGGAGTGTACCGGCAGGGGCTTTTGGAAACACCATATATTTT
cdr3_aa: CAWSVPAGAFGNTIYF